This T cell receptor (beta chain) is from a study of shared T cell receptors in the human thymus. The CDR3 has 14 amino acids. Trimming took 4 bases from V and 5 from J; bases not matched to a gene: 9. Germline V gene data show CDR1 as GTSNPN and CDR2 as SVGIG (reference sequence). This clone was seen once. The assay was immunoSEQ multiplex PCR, and TCRdb's table has in-frame clones only and misses some. In the table there are about 660,000 clones, approximately 87% of which are singletons. This same sample was also taken into another study, of human thymus T cells. That work contributes: From resections taken during corrective heart surgery, the thymus tissue was obtained.

Sequenced input: thymocytes. The receptor's source is a boy under three years old with a congenital heart defect. This sequence joins TRBV30 and TRBJ2-7; TRBD1 aligns across 9 bases. The CDR3 coding sequence is TGTGCCTGGACCCGGGACAGGGACCCTCACGAGCAGTACTTC. Protein sequence: CAWTRDRDPHEQYF.